Listed below are T cell receptor beta chains from one sample, sequenced in a study of cytomegalovirus exposure and HLA in healthy donors. Sequencing used immunoSEQ multiplex PCR; TCRdb keeps in-frame clones, though not all of them. The sample's table shows under 60,000 clones. Sequenced sample: PBMCs. These receptors all come from a woman in her twenties or thirties in good health and CMV-seropositive. Both conserved end residues are trimmed from each CDR3.

>TRBV29-1|11
SAVLAGVYEQY
>TRBV19|12
ASKVGTEGSPLH
>TRBV7-9|16
ASSSPSRGDDSYNEQF
>TRBV14|13
ASSQVGGRYYEQY
>TRBV30|11
AWRKEFNTEAF
>TRBV19|13
ATKSSGGSPYEQY
>TRBV5-1|12
ASSLTMSGNTIY
>TRBV27|12
ASRHIVGSTEAF
>TRBV19|13
ASRYRTATNEKLF
>TRBV9|14
ASSAFSGGLWETQY
>TRBV11-2|13
ASSLMGAGKKTQY
>TRBV19|11
ASGTADSYEQY
>TRBV4-2|13
ASSQVGGWNTEAF
>TRBV30|12
AWSVGGGRTEAF
>TRBV18|13
ASSPAGTVNTEAF
>TRBV5-4|10
ASSLDYYEQY
>TRBV29-1|12
SVETQLMNTEAF
>TRBV30|12
AWSGQGITYEQY
>TRBV5-1|14
ASSLRAGGNTGELF
>TRBV2|13
ASSTGPRENQPQH
>TRBV5-4|15
ASSKTSGRRSYNEQF
>TRBV7-9|13
ASSLGGGGMDIQY
>TRBV5-6|13
ASSGLAESTDTQY
>TRBV6-1|13
ASRTPQGRSYEQY
>TRBV18|12
ASSPGQGLGEQY
>TRBV6-1|12
ASLLGLADYEQY
>TRBV6-1|13
ASSEALGGNEKLF
>TRBV7-2|14
ASSLVPNRPYNEQF
>TRBV27|11
ASSLSGANVLT
>TRBV5-6|11
ASSPGGSYEQY
>TRBV15|12
ATSASGRGETQY
>TRBV6-5|12
ASSYSKGAGELF
>TRBV9|12
ASSPRSSGETQY
>TRBV10-2|15
ASSAATSGGDHNEQF
>TRBV28|12
ASSKTGAVYEQY
>TRBV5-1|13
ASRSDPGTATEAF
>TRBV10-2|11
ASSETGKSPLH
>TRBV11-2|12
ASRLGGSQETQY
>TRBV20-1|9
SVPGDTEAF
>TRBV19|12
ASSAERTNNEQF
>TRBV15|13
ATSRSGQVEETQY
>TRBV7-9|13
ASSLGLSENYGYT
>TRBV28|13
ASSLAGGRRDEQY
>TRBV27|11
ASSRQGPYGYT
>TRBV5-4|14
ASSPVWQADNSPLH
>TRBV19|15
ASSIEGTSGNADTQY
>TRBV11-3|14
ASSSTLAGGAGELF
>TRBV30|13
AWSPGQGTNQPQH